A selection of T cell receptor beta chains follows, all from one sample in a study of CD8+ T cells in alopecia areata. Clones were sequenced by immunoSEQ multiplex PCR, and TCRdb holds only the in-frame ones, with some missing. The sample contains over 200,000 clones, approximately 61% of which appear only once. The sequencing used CD4+ T cells sorted from blood, collected at week 0. Every receptor here comes from a human donor with alopecia areata. Each CDR3 is given with its conserved first and last residue. A D gene is named only where the DNA matches it firmly. Rows give clone size only sometimes, using once, few, many, or a class for an expanded clone.

v_call	clone_size	d_call	j_call	cdr3_aa	cdr3_nt
TRBV29-1	NA	NA	TRBJ2-3	CSVAWGGWGTDTQYF	TGCAGCGTTGCATGGGGAGGTTGGGGCACAGATACGCAGTATTTT
TRBV10-3	few	NA	TRBJ2-5	CAISMEFGETQYF	TGTGCCATCAGTATGGAATTTGGAGAGACCCAGTACTTC
TRBV30	few	NA	TRBJ2-3	CAWSGADPDTQYF	TGTGCCTGGAGTGGGGCCGACCCAGATACGCAGTATTTT
TRBV14	NA	NA	TRBJ2-1	CASSQDRRDEQFF	TGTGCCAGCAGCCAAGATCGGCGGGATGAGCAGTTCTTC
TRBV29-1	NA	NA	TRBJ2-2	CSVWTQTGELFF	TGCAGCGTCTGGACGCAAACCGGGGAGCTGTTTTTT
TRBV5-1	NA	NA	TRBJ2-5	CASNQGGQETQYF	TGCGCCAGCAACCAAGGAGGCCAAGAGACCCAGTACTTC
TRBV30	NA	NA	TRBJ1-5	CAWTRGGNQPQHF	TGTGCCTGGACCCGGGGGGGCAATCAGCCCCAGCATTTT
TRBV30	NA	NA	TRBJ2-1	CAWSVPRGRSEKFF	TGTGCCTGGAGTGTACCCCGGGGTAGATCTGAGAAGTTCTTC
TRBV5-6	NA	NA	TRBJ2-6	CASSFKRANVLTF	TGTGCCAGCAGCTTTAAGCGGGCCAACGTCCTGACTTTC
TRBV4-1	few	NA	TRBJ2-1	CASSQVNEQFF	TGCGCCAGCAGCCAAGTCAATGAGCAGTTCTTC
TRBV13	NA	TRBD1	TRBJ2-4	CASSRRDRGLDIQYF	TGTGCCAGCAGCCGCCGGGACAGGGGTTTGGACATTCAGTACTTC
TRBV30	NA	NA	TRBJ2-3	CAWSVGADTQYF	TGTGCCTGGAGTGTAGGTGCAGATACGCAGTATTTT
TRBV15	once	TRBD2	TRBJ2-4	CATSRGKTSGGRNIQYF	TGTGCCACCAGCAGAGGAAAGACTAGCGGGGGCAGAAACATTCAGTACTTC
TRBV5-1	NA	TRBD2	TRBJ2-7	CASSLGTTSKRTYEQYF	TGCGCCAGCAGCTTGGGGACGACTAGCAAAAGGACCTACGAGCAGTACTTC
TRBV2	NA	NA	TRBJ1-2	CASSGEGTF	TGTGCCAGCAGTGGAGAAGGGACCTTC
TRBV11-2	many	NA	TRBJ2-2	CASSFTNTGELFF	TGTGCCAGCAGCTTCACGAACACCGGGGAGCTGTTTTTT
TRBV29-1	NA	NA	TRBJ2-7	CSVLGRSSYEQYF	TGCAGCGTCTTGGGACGGAGCTCCTACGAGCAGTACTTC
TRBV29-1	few	NA	TRBJ2-7	CSVKRVGYEQYF	TGCAGCGTTAAGCGGGTAGGGTACGAGCAGTACTTC
TRBV5-1	NA	NA	TRBJ2-6	CASRSEGSGANVLTF	TGCGCCAGCAGAAGTGAGGGATCTGGGGCCAACGTCCTGACTTTC
TRBV30	few	TRBD2	TRBJ2-1	CAWSGAGGGSYNEQFF	TGTGCCTGGAGTGGAGCGGGAGGGGGATCCTACAATGAGCAGTTCTTC
TRBV7-9	NA	NA	TRBJ2-7	CASSSGTPTSYEQYF	TGTGCCAGCAGCTCCGGGACACCGACCTCCTACGAGCAGTACTTC
TRBV9	NA	NA	TRBJ2-3	CASSHRSYTDTQYF	TGTGCCAGCAGCCATAGGAGTTACACAGATACGCAGTATTTT
TRBV11-2	NA	NA	TRBJ2-3	CASSVSVRGDTQYF	TGTGCCAGCAGCGTCTCGGTTCGTGGGGATACGCAGTATTTT
TRBV27	once	TRBD2	TRBJ2-5	CASSTILREGLRETQYF	TGTGCCAGCAGTACCATCCTAAGGGAGGGACTCAGGGAGACCCAGTACTTC
TRBV6-1	NA	NA	TRBJ2-4	CASSEPGPRARAIQYF	TGTGCCAGCAGTGAACCGGGACCGAGGGCCCGAGCCATTCAGTACTTC
TRBV2	NA	NA	TRBJ1-5	CASTLNQPQHF	TGTGCCAGCACCCTCAATCAGCCCCAGCATTTT
TRBV28	many	NA	TRBJ2-1	CASSLSRTEQFF	TGTGCCAGCAGTTTAAGTAGGACCGAGCAGTTCTTC
TRBV7-3	NA	TRBD1	TRBJ2-6	CASSSTGIGANVLTF	TGTGCCAGCAGCTCGACAGGGATCGGGGCCAACGTCCTGACTTTC
TRBV10-1	few	NA	TRBJ2-2	CASSESSTGELFF	TGCGCCAGCAGTGAGTCCAGCACCGGGGAGCTGTTTTTT
TRBV29-1	few	NA	TRBJ2-1	CSMGRASTEQFF	TGCAGCATGGGTCGGGCTAGCACTGAGCAGTTCTTC
TRBV10-2	NA	NA	TRBJ2-1	CASMTRRYNEQFF	TGCGCCAGCATGACTCGCCGGTACAATGAGCAGTTCTTC